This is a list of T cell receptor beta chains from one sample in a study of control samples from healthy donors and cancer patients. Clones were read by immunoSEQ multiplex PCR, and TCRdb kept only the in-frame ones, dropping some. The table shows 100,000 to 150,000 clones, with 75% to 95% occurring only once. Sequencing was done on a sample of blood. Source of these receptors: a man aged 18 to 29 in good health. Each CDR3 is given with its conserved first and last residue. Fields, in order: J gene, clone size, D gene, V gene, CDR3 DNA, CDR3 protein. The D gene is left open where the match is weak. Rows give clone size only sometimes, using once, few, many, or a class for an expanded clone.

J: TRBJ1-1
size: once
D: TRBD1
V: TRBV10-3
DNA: TGTGCCATCAGCTGGACAGGGAAGGAGGGTGAAGCTTTCTTT
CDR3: CAISWTGKEGEAFF

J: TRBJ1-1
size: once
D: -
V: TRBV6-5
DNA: TGTGCCAGCAGTCGAACAGGGTTAGGGGACACTGAAGCTTTCTTT
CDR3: CASSRTGLGDTEAFF

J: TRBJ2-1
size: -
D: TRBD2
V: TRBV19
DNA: TGTGCCAGTAGTAGAGGCGGGGGGGCATTTCGGAATGAGCAGTTCTTC
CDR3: CASSRGGGAFRNEQFF

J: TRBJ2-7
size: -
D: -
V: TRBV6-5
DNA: TGTGCCAGCAGTAGGACAGCGAGCTACGAGCAGTACTTC
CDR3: CASSRTASYEQYF

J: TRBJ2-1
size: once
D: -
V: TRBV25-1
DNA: TGTGCCAGCAGTGAATTATGGGGCCGGGTGGCCAATGAGCAGTTCTTC
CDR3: CASSELWGRVANEQFF

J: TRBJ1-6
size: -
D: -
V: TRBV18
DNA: TGTGCCAGCTCACACGGCAAGACATGGGATTCACCCCTCCACTTT
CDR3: CASSHGKTWDSPLHF

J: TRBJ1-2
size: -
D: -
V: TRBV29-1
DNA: TGCAGCGTTGTGTTCTGGGGGGATGGCTATGGCTACACCTTC
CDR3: CSVVFWGDGYGYTF

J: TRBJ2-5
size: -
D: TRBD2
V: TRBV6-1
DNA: TGTGCCAGCAGTGCAACGACTAGCGGGGGGTGGGAGACCCAGTACTTC
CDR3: CASSATTSGGWETQYF

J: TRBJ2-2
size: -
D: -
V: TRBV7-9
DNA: TGTGCCAGCAGCTTGAGCCAGGGAGCCGGGGAGCTGTTTTTT
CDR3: CASSLSQGAGELFF

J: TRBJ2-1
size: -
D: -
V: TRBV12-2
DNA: TGTGCAAGTCGCTCTATATTTCGCCGGATGTGGGACAGGGTCTACAATGAGCAGTTCTTC
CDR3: CASRSIFRRMWDRVYNEQFF

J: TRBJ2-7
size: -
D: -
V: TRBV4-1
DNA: TGCGCCAGCAGCCAAGTAGGCAGACTAACCTACGAGCAGTACTTC
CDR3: CASSQVGRLTYEQYF

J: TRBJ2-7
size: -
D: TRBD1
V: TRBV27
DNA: TGTGCCAGCAGCTTCGGACAGGCCTACGAGCAGTACTTC
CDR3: CASSFGQAYEQYF

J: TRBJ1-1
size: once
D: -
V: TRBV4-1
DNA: TGCGCCAGCAGCCAAACCGGTCTTTATGAGAACACTGAAGCTTTCTTT
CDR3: CASSQTGLYENTEAFF

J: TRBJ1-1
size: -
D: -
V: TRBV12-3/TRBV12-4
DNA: TGTGCCAGCAGTTTATCCGGCACTGAAGCTTTCTTT
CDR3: CASSLSGTEAFF

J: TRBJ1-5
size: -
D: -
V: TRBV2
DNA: TGTGCCAGCAGTGGGGGGCCAGCGGTAGGCCAGCCCCAGCATTTT
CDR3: CASSGGPAVGQPQHF

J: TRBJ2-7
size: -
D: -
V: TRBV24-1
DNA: TGTGCCACCAGTGATGTGACCGTCGAGCAGTACTTC
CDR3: CATSDVTVEQYF

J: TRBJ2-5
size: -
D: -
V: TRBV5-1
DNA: TGCGCCAGCAGCCCTTGGACAAGCCAAGAGACCCAGTACTTC
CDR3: CASSPWTSQETQYF

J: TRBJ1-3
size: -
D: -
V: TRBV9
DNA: TGTGCCAGCAGCGTAGACGGGGCTTATTTGAGGGGAAACACCATATATTTT
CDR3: CASSVDGAYLRGNTIYF

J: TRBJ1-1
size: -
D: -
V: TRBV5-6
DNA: TGTGCCAGCAGCTTTGGGCAGGGGAGTGAAGCTTTCTTT
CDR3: CASSFGQGSEAFF

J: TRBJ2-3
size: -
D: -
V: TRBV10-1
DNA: TGCGCCAGCAGTAGCGGTAGCACAGATACGCAGTATTTT
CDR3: CASSSGSTDTQYF

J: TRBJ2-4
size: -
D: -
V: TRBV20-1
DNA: TGCAGTGTCGGCGGGATGAACATTCAGTACTTC
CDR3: CSVGGMNIQYF

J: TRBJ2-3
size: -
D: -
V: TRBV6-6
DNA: TGTGCCAGCAGTGCCCCGGAGGATACGCAGTATTTT
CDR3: CASSAPEDTQYF

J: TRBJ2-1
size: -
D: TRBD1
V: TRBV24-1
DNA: TGTGCCACCAGTGATTCCGGGACAGGGGTCCACAATGAGCAGTTCTTC
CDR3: CATSDSGTGVHNEQFF

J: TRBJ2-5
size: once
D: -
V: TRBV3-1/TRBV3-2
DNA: TGTGCCAGCAGCGAGAGGAAGGCGGGGAACCAAGAGACCCAGTACTTC
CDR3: CASSERKAGNQETQYF

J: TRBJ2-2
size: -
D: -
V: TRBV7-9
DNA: TGTGCCAGCAGCTTAGCGGCAGGAGGCACCGGGGAGCTGTTTTTT
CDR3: CASSLAAGGTGELFF

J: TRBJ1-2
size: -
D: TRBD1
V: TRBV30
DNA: TGTGCCTGGAGGGAACAGGGGCCCCCATTTGGCTACACCTTC
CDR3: CAWREQGPPFGYTF

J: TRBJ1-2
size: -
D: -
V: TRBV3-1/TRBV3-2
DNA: TGTGCCAGCAGCCAAGAGGGTAGGAGCGGGAAAGGCTACACCTTC
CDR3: CASSQEGRSGKGYTF

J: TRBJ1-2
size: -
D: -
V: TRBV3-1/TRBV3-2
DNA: TGTGCCAGCAGCCAAGGACAGGATCCTTACTATGGCTACACCTTC
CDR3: CASSQGQDPYYGYTF

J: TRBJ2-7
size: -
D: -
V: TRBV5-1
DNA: TGCGCCAGCAGCTTGGGCGGGATCTCCTACGAGCAGTACTTC
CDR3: CASSLGGISYEQYF

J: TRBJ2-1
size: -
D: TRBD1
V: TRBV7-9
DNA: TGTGCCAGCAGCCCGGGACAGGGCCAAACGTACAATGAGCAGTTCTTC
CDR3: CASSPGQGQTYNEQFF

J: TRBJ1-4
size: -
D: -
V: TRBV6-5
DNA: TGTGCCAGCAGTTACCGGGGGGGTGTAACTAATGAAAAACTGTTTTTT
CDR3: CASSYRGGVTNEKLFF

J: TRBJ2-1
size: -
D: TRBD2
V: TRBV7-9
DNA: TGTGCCAGCAGCTCCGGGACTAGCGGGGGGGCCCTTGAGCAGTTCTTC
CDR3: CASSSGTSGGALEQFF

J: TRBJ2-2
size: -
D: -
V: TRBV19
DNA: TGTGCCAGTAGTATAGAGCCCTGGGGGACCGGGGAGCTGTTTTTT
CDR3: CASSIEPWGTGELFF

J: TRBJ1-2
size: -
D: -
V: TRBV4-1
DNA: TGCGCCAGCAGCCAATCGTCAAGCAGATATGGCTACACCTTC
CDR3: CASSQSSSRYGYTF

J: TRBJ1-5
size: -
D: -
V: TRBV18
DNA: TGTGCCAGCTCCCCCGAACAAACAGGGACTCAGCCCCAGCATTTT
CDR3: CASSPEQTGTQPQHF

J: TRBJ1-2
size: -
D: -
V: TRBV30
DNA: TGTGCCTGGAGTGGAGGGGCTGGCTACACCTTC
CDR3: CAWSGGAGYTF

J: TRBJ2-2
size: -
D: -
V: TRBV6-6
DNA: TGTGCCAGCAGTTACACCCCCTCGAGGGACACCGGGGAGCTGTTTTTT
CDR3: CASSYTPSRDTGELFF

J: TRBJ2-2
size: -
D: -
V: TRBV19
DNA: TGTGCCAGTAGTAGCCAGGGCTCTTCCGGGGAGCTGTTTTTT
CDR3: CASSSQGSSGELFF

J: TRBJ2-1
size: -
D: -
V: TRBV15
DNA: TGTGCCACCAGCAGAGGGGGAGCCTACAATGAGCAGTTCTTC
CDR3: CATSRGGAYNEQFF

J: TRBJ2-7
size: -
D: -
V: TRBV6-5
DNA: TGTGCCAGCAACCATCAACCCTCCTACGAGCAGTACTTC
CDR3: CASNHQPSYEQYF

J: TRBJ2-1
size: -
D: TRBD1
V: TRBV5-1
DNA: TGCGCCAGCAGCTTGTCCCGGGACAGGGTCCTTTACAATGAGCAGTTCTTC
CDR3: CASSLSRDRVLYNEQFF

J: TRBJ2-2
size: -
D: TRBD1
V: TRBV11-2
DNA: TGTGCCAGCAGCCCGACAGGGGGGTCCGGGGAGCTGTTTTTT
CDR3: CASSPTGGSGELFF

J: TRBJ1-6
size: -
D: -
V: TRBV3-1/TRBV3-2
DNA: TGTGCCAGCAGCTCCCAACCACAGGGCTCCTATAATTCACCCCTCCACTTT
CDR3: CASSSQPQGSYNSPLHF

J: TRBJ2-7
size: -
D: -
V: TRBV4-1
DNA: TGCGCCAGCAGCCAAGATCGGCCGGGGATCTCCTACGAGCAGTACTTC
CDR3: CASSQDRPGISYEQYF

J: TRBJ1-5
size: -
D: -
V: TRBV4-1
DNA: TGCGCCAGCAGCCAATCCCGACTTATTAGCAATCAGCCCCAGCATTTT
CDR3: CASSQSRLISNQPQHF

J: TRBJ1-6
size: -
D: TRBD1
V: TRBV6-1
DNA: TGTGCCAGCAGTGAAGCGGACAGGGGAAATAATTCACCCCTCCACTTT
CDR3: CASSEADRGNNSPLHF

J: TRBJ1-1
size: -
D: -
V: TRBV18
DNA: TGTGCCAGCTCTCCGGGTCCCCTGGCGGAAGCTTTCTTT
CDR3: CASSPGPLAEAFF

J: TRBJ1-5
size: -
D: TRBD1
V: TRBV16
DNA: TGTGCCAGCAGCCAGGAGGGACAGGGCAATCAGCCCCAGCATTTT
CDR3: CASSQEGQGNQPQHF

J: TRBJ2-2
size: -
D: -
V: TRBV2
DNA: TGTGCCAGCACGGACGAAGGCGGGGAGCTGTTTTTT
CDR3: CASTDEGGELFF

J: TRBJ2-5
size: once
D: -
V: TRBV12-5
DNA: TGTGCTAGTGGTTTCGGGGAGACCCAGTACTTC
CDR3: CASGFGETQYF

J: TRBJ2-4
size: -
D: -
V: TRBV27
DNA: TGTGCCAGCAGCCCAAGGGACATTCAGTACTTC
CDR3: CASSPRDIQYF

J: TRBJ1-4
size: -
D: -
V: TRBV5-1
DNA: TGCGCCAGCAGCTTCTCGGGGGGCGGTGAAAAACTGTTTTTT
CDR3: CASSFSGGGEKLFF

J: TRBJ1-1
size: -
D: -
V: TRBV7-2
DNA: TGTGCCAGCGCCGGGACAAGTAGGTATACTGAAGCTTTCTTT
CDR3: CASAGTSRYTEAFF

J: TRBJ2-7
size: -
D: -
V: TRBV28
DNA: TGTGCCAGCAGACCGGGACACCGAACCCCCTCATACGAGCAGTACTTC
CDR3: CASRPGHRTPSYEQYF

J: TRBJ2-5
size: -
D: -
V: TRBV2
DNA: TGTGCCAGCAGGCCGAACCTATCCCAAGAGACCCAGTACTTC
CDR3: CASRPNLSQETQYF

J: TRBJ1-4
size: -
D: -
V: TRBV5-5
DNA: TGTGCCAGCAGCTTTAAGGCAGAGGGTGAAAAACTGTTTTTT
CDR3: CASSFKAEGEKLFF